Described below is a single TCR beta chain sequence and its context. Sample time point: newly diagnosed GD, antithyroid drugs for less than 3 months. PBMC-derived RNA was used for the TCR library. The source of the patients was an endocrinology department in Xi'an, China. The CDR3 consists of 14 residues. V dropped 4 bases and J dropped 8; count of bases not matched to a gene: 7. The V gene's germline CDR1 is ENHRY and CDR2 SYGVKD. This entry belongs to a study of regulatory T cells in long-lasting Graves disease. Through Arm-PCR of CDR3 regions and iRepertoire HTBI primers, TCR beta libraries were built. TCRdb itself ran the multiplex PCR reads through MiXCR, one entry per CDR3 protein. The sample records 550,000 to 700,000 distinct CDR3 sequences, approximately 16% being singletons. These data were also filed under a second study, of T cells in Graves' hyperthyroidism and ophthalmopathy. That publication notes: Participants, patients aged 18 to 65, had newly diagnosed hyperthyroidism with a duration under 2 months. Uncontrolled infection, other autoimmune disease, pregnancy or lactation barred patients from enrollment.

This sample comprised peripheral blood mononuclear cells (PBMCs), obtained at new diagnosis, from a patient treated with antithyroid drugs. This TCR came from a man between 18 and 35 years old with Graves disease. The J gene is TRBJ2-1, the V gene TRBV10-3, with TRBD1 matching over 8 bases. CDR3 amino acids: CAISAGTGLYEQFF. CDR3 nucleotides: TGTGCCATCAGTGCGGGGACAGGATTGTATGAGCAGTTCTTC.